This entry is about one TCR beta chain. The data originate from a study of early T cells in non-severe SARS-CoV-2 infection. Deletions cut 6 bases from V and 3 bases from J, with 18 bases between. The germline gives CDR1 SQVTM, CDR2 ANQGSEA. The CDR3 is 15 amino acids. cDNA molecules, individually, were tagged with unique molecular identifiers. Each CDR3 protein gets one entry after TCRdb re-called the 5' RACE reads with MiXCR. In the table there are 75,000 to 100,000 distinct CDR3 sequences, around an eighth of which are singletons. The sample was whole blood. J is TRBJ1-5 and V is TRBV29-1, with D tentatively TRBD1 (5 bases). The clonotype originates from an adult who was a healthcare worker with PCR-confirmed SARS-CoV-2 infection or an uninfected control (not recorded which). This CDR3 reads CSVATTGVFNQPQHF. The CDR3 DNA reads as TGCAGCGTCGCCACCACAGGAGTCTTCAATCAGCCCCAGCATTTT.